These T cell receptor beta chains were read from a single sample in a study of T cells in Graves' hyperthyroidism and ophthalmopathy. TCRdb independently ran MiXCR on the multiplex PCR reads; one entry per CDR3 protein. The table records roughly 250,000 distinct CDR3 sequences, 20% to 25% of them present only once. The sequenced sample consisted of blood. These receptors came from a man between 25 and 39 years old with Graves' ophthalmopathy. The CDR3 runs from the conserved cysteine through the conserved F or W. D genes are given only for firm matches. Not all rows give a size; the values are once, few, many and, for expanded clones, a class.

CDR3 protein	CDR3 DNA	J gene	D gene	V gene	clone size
CASSFTAAYEQYF	TGTGCCAGCAGTTTTACCGCCGCCTACGAGCAGTACTTC	TRBJ2-7	.	TRBV27	.
CASSVAADYEQYF	TGTGCCAGCAGCGTAGCGGCCGACTACGAGCAGTACTTC	TRBJ2-7	.	TRBV9	few
CASSVATGSSYNEQFF	TGTGCCAGCAGCGTAGCTACAGGAAGCTCCTACAATGAGCAGTTCTTC	TRBJ2-1	.	TRBV9	few
CASSEPGKDDTQYF	TGCGCCAGCAGTGAGCCGGGGAAGGATGATACGCAGTATTTT	TRBJ2-3	.	TRBV10-2	.
CASSGKTDSYNSPLHF	TGTGCCAGCAGCGGGAAGACAGACTCCTATAATTCACCCCTCCACTTT	TRBJ1-6	.	TRBV9	few
CASSLVGPNNEQFF	TGCGCCAGCAGCTTGGTAGGCCCAAACAATGAGCAGTTCTTC	TRBJ2-1	.	TRBV5-1	.
CASTVTGSAYEQYF	TGTGCCAGCACCGTGACAGGGAGCGCCTACGAGCAGTACTTC	TRBJ2-7	TRBD1	TRBV6-1	many
CASSPGTGGEGYTF	TGTGCCAGCAGTCCAGGGACAGGGGGCGAGGGCTACACCTTC	TRBJ1-2	TRBD1	TRBV28	.
CASSPRRAPGEKLFF	TGTGCCAGCTCACCCCGCAGGGCTCCAGGTGAAAAACTGTTTTTT	TRBJ1-4	.	TRBV18	.
CAWSGGLNQPQHF	TGTGCCTGGAGCGGGGGATTGAATCAGCCCCAGCATTTT	TRBJ1-5	.	TRBV30	many
CASSLSPGDFRDTQYF	TGCGCCAGCAGCTTGTCCCCGGGGGACTTTCGGGATACGCAGTATTTT	TRBJ2-3	.	TRBV5-1	many
CASYRGFITEAFF	TGTGCCAGCTACAGGGGATTTATCACTGAAGCTTTCTTT	TRBJ1-1	TRBD1	TRBV28	.
CASSYGQGRLETQYF	TGTGCCAGCAGTTACGGACAGGGGAGGCTGGAGACCCAGTACTTC	TRBJ2-5	TRBD1	TRBV6-5	.
CASSTTGGTDTQYF	TGTGCCAGTAGTACTACGGGGGGCACAGATACGCAGTATTTT	TRBJ2-3	.	TRBV19	many
CASSATGSGGQYF	TGTGCCAGCAGCGCGACAGGTTCCGGCGGGCAGTACTTC	TRBJ2-7	.	TRBV5-5	.
CATSDSTALTYEQYF	TGTGCCACCAGTGATTCTACAGCCCTTACCTACGAGCAGTACTTC	TRBJ2-7	.	TRBV24-1	many
CASSSQGRNSPLHF	TGTGCCAGCAGTTCTCAGGGCCGTAATTCACCCCTCCACTTT	TRBJ1-6	.	TRBV12-3/TRBV12-4	few
CASSSLSTRTSGLYNEQFF	TGTGCCAGCAGTTCCCTTTCAACCCGGACTAGCGGACTTTACAATGAGCAGTTCTTC	TRBJ2-1	TRBD2	TRBV6-9	.
CASNSGTGAYEQYF	TGTGCCAGCAATTCGGGGACAGGGGCCTACGAGCAGTACTTC	TRBJ2-7	TRBD1	TRBV27	.
CASSSSGSTYNEQFF	TGCGCCAGCAGCTCTAGCGGGAGTACCTACAATGAGCAGTTCTTC	TRBJ2-1	TRBD2	TRBV5-1	.
CASSSPGTSSRTFF	TGTGCCAGCAGTTCGCCCGGGACTAGCTCCAGGACGTTCTTC	TRBJ2-1	TRBD2	TRBV28	few
CASAPQGAAGEKLFF	TGTGCCAGCGCACCCCAGGGGGCCGCGGGAGAAAAACTGTTTTTT	TRBJ1-4	TRBD1	TRBV18	.
CASARRQATNEELFF	TGTGCCAGTGCGCGTCGGCAAGCAACTAATGAAGAACTGTTTTTT	TRBJ1-4	.	TRBV19	.
CASMRDRGRHEQYF	TGTGCCAGCATGCGGGACAGGGGACGCCACGAGCAGTACTTC	TRBJ2-7	TRBD1	TRBV12-3/TRBV12-4	many
CASSFQAYGEQYF	TGTGCCAGCAGTTTCCAAGCGTACGGCGAGCAGTACTTC	TRBJ2-7	.	TRBV12-3/TRBV12-4	.
CASSLDRSTYEQYF	TGTGCCAGCAGCTTAGATAGGTCCACCTACGAGCAGTACTTC	TRBJ2-7	.	TRBV7-9	.
CAILGGTEQYF	TGTGCCATCTTGGGCGGGACCGAGCAGTACTTC	TRBJ2-7	.	TRBV10-3	many
CASNPTLGFNNEQFF	TGTGCCAGCAACCCGACCTTGGGCTTTAACAATGAGCAGTTCTTC	TRBJ2-1	.	TRBV7-9	few
CAWRAGGANYEQYF	TGTGCCTGGAGGGCAGGGGGCGCGAACTACGAGCAGTACTTC	TRBJ2-7	TRBD1	TRBV30	many
CASRTGYTDTQYF	TGCGCCAGCAGGACAGGTTACACAGATACGCAGTATTTT	TRBJ2-3	.	TRBV5-1	.
CASSLSRTGSYEQYF	TGTGCCAGCAGCTTATCCCGGACAGGGTCCTACGAGCAGTACTTC	TRBJ2-7	TRBD1	TRBV7-2	many
CASGPGGADTEAFF	TGTGCTAGTGGTCCGGGGGGGGCGGACACTGAAGCTTTCTTT	TRBJ1-1	.	TRBV12-5	few
CASADPGTVSYNEQFF	TGTGCCAGCGCTGACCCCGGGACAGTTTCCTACAATGAGCAGTTCTTC	TRBJ2-1	TRBD1	TRBV6-1	.
CASSPAAGKNTEAFF	TGTGCCAGCTCACCTGCGGCAGGGAAGAACACTGAAGCTTTCTTT	TRBJ1-1	.	TRBV18	few
CSVDPGNTEAFF	TGCAGCGTTGATCCAGGGAACACTGAAGCTTTCTTT	TRBJ1-1	.	TRBV29-1	many
CASSLEGRGRGEQFF	TGTGCCAGCAGCTTAGAGGGTCGGGGGAGGGGTGAGCAGTTCTTC	TRBJ2-1	TRBD2	TRBV7-2	.
CASSAPDRVNTEAFF	TGTGCCAGCAGTGCCCCGGACAGGGTAAACACTGAAGCTTTCTTT	TRBJ1-1	TRBD1	TRBV6-1	many